A single sample gave rise to the 30 T cell receptor beta chains below, sequenced in a study of blood T cell repertoires in COVID-19. The repertoire was sequenced with immunoSEQ multiplex PCR; TCRdb's copy has only in-frame clones and lacks some. The sample lists 350,000 to 500,000 clones, about 88% occurring once. Material for sequencing was PBMCs or T cells enriched from blood (not recorded which). The receptors were gathered from a woman younger than 35 who had been exposed to COVID-19.

V is TRBV27 and J is TRBJ2-7, with TRBD2 identical over 8 bases. The CDR3 contains 14 residues. Germline V gene sequence: CDR1 MNHEY, CDR2 SMNVEV (reference sequence). J was trimmed by 0 bases and V by 5 bases; bases with no gene match: 3. Here the CDR3 DNA reads TGTGCCAGCAGTAAAAGCGGGGGCTCCTACGAGCAGTACTTC. This gives the protein CASSKSGGSYEQYF.

V gene TRBV19 combines with J gene TRBJ2-3; 7 nucleotides agree with TRBD2. J gave up 0 bases and V 3 bases, and 15 bases lay outside the gene matches. CDR1 and CDR2 (germline): LNHDA, SQIVND (reference sequence). The CDR3 is 19 amino acids. The CDR3 nucleotides read TGTGCCAGTAGTATCAGGCGGGGGAGGACCCGCGCTAGCACAGATACGCAGTATTTT. It encodes CASSIRRGRTRASTDTQYF.

The chain has TRBV5-1 and TRBJ2-7; 9 nucleotides match TRBD1. CDR1 SGHRS and CDR2 YFSETQ come from the germline V gene. J was trimmed by 5 bases and V by 4 bases; bases with no gene match: 7. The CDR3 length is 14 residues. The CDR3 sequence: CASSMGQGLDEQYF. CDR3 bases: TGCGCCAGCAGCATGGGACAGGGCCTGGACGAGCAGTACTTC. Together with reference TRBV5-1 and TRBJ2-7, the CDR3 gives the full variable domain: KAGVTQTPRYLIKTRGQQVTLSCSPISGHRSVSWYQQTPGQGLQFLFEYFSETQRNKGNFPGRFSGRQFSNSRSEMNVSTLELGDSALYLCASSMGQGLDEQYFGPGTRLTVT.

The chain recombines TRBV9 with TRBJ1-1, with D possibly being TRBD1 (6 bases). The CDR3 has 14 amino acids. Trimming removed 4 bases from V and 1 base from J, with 11 bases in between. CDR1 is SGDLS and CDR2 is YYNGEE in the germline V gene. CDR3 residues: CASSSRTANTEAFF. The CDR3 nucleotides are TGTGCCAGCAGCTCAAGGACAGCGAACACTGAAGCTTTCTTT.

The gene calls are TRBV7-6 and TRBJ2-1, with 11 bases lining up with TRBD2. Germline trimming cut 3 bases from V and 2 bases from J; bases unmatched to any gene: 3. In germline, CDR1 is SGHVS, CDR2 FNYEAQ. CDR3 length: 16 amino acids. CDR3: CASSLPSGGPYNEQFF. The CDR3 DNA reads as TGTGCCAGCAGCTTGCCTAGCGGGGGGCCCTACAATGAGCAGTTCTTC.

This clone appeared a few times. This rearrangement joins TRBV10-2 to TRBJ2-1, with 10 bases matching TRBD2. The CDR3 consists of 15 residues. Germline V gives CDR1 WSHSY, CDR2 SAAADI. Trimming took 1 base from V and 8 from J; bases not matched to a gene: 5. CDR3 residues: CASSEWLAGDYEQFF. The CDR3 DNA follows: TGCGCCAGCAGTGAGTGGCTAGCGGGAGATTATGAGCAGTTCTTC.

DNA for the CDR3: TGTGCCAGCAGCGCGTCCGGGACTAGCGCGCCCTACGAGCAGTACTTC. It translates to CASSASGTSAPYEQYF. The rearrangement links TRBV27 to TRBJ2-7; 10 bases line up with TRBD2. V shed 6 bases and J 2 bases; nucleotides not matched to a gene: 10. This CDR3 region has 16 residues. Germline loops: CDR1 MNHEY, CDR2 SMNVEV (reference sequence).

V gene TRBV3-1 (or the pseudogene TRBV3-2) combines with J gene TRBJ2-1; 12 nucleotides agree with TRBD2. Trimming at V came to 3 bases and at J to 8 bases, leaving 5 bases not matched to a gene. CDR1 LGHDT and CDR2 YNNKEL come from the germline V gene (reference sequence). This CDR3 has 15 amino acids. The CDR3 DNA sequence: TGTGCCAGCAGCCATTCTAGCGGGGGGGCCCATGAGCAGTTCTTC. Protein: CASSHSSGGAHEQFF.

The CDR3 sequence is CASSQVGLPNYNEQFF. Written as DNA, the CDR3 is TGTGCCAGCAGCCAAGTGGGACTACCGAACTACAATGAGCAGTTCTTC. The V call is TRBV14, the J call TRBJ2-1; 7 bases map to TRBD2. Trimming at V came to 1 base and at J to 3 bases, leaving 6 bases not matched to a gene. This CDR3 comprises 16 residues. Per the germline V gene, CDR1 is SGHDN and CDR2 is FVKESK.

This chain uses TRBV11-3 with TRBJ2-7, with D perhaps TRBD1 (5 bases). CDR3 length equals 13 residues. Per the germline V gene, CDR1 is SGHNT and CDR2 is YENEEA. Trimming took off 5 bases at V and 2 bases at J, with 10 bases between the two ends. CDR3: CASSPGPPYEQYF. The CDR3 region has the DNA TGTGCCAGCAGCCCAGGGCCACCCTACGAGCAGTACTTC.

The chain joins TRBV7-9 to TRBJ2-1; 11 nucleotides agree with TRBD2. CDR1 SEHNR and CDR2 FQNEAQ come from the germline V gene (reference sequence). This CDR3 has 18 residues. With 2 bases clipped from V and 2 bases from J, the junction kept 8 bases outside the gene matches. Here the CDR3 DNA reads TGTGCCAGCAGCTTATTCCTAGCGGGGGGTCTAACCTACAATGAGCAGTTCTTC. Protein: CASSLFLAGGLTYNEQFF.

The V call is TRBV18, the J call TRBJ2-5; D possibly corresponds to TRBD1 (6 bases). CDR3 size: 14 residues. Germline-derived CDR1 and CDR2 are KGHSH and LQKENI. V lost 1 base, J lost 5 bases, and 11 bases lay in between. The CDR3, as DNA: TGTGCCAGCTCACCACTCGGGACACAGGAGACCCAGTACTTC. Amino acids: CASSPLGTQETQYF.

J is TRBJ1-2 and V is TRBV4-2, with 7 positions matching TRBD1. V dropped 2 bases and J dropped 6; count of bases not matched to a gene: 9. CDR3 length: 15 residues. Germline V lookup: CDR1 LGHNA, CDR2 YNFKEQ. The CDR3 DNA reads as TGTGCCAGCAGCCAAAAGGCAGGGGGTTGGAATGGCTACACCTTC. This translates into CASSQKAGGWNGYTF.

The chain uses TRBV7-9 and TRBJ1-2, with 7 nucleotides matching TRBD1. V trimming: 8 bases; J trimming: 3 bases; junction bases outside the gene matches: 12. Germline V gene data show CDR1 as SEHNR and CDR2 as FQNEAQ (reference sequence). The CDR3 spans 15 residues. The CDR3 nucleotides are TGTGCCAGCGATTCATGGGACAGCCCATACTATGGCTACACCTTC. Encoded protein: CASDSWDSPYYGYTF.

This rearrangement joins TRBV6-1 to TRBJ2-5; possibly TRBD1 for D (5 bases). The CDR3 has 14 residues. V lost 3 bases, J lost 5 bases, and 13 bases lay in between. Germline-derived CDR1 and CDR2 are MNHNS and SASEGT. The CDR3 coding sequence is TGTGCCAGCAGTGAGCCAGGGCCCCCTGAGACCCAGTACTTC. It is translated as CASSEPGPPETQYF.

The chain links TRBV7-9 to TRBJ1-3; no firm D call. Germline CDR1 and CDR2: SEHNR and FQNEAQ (reference sequence). V gave up 2 bases and J gave up 0 bases, with 5 bases separating them. The CDR3 has 14 amino acids. CDR3 sequence reads: CASSLTFSGNTIYF. DNA for the CDR3: TGTGCCAGCAGCTTAACTTTCTCTGGAAACACCATATATTTT.

The chain employs TRBV7-9 and TRBJ1-5; 7 bases match TRBD1. This CDR3 comprises 16 residues. V shed 1 base, J shed 2 bases, and the junction held 5 bases outside the gene matches. Germline loops: CDR1 SEHNR, CDR2 FQNEAQ (reference sequence). For the CDR3, the DNA is TGTGCCAGCAGCTTAGAAGGGACAGTTGGCAATCAGCCCCAGCATTTT. The encoded protein is CASSLEGTVGNQPQHF.

This chain links TRBV15 with TRBJ2-2; 11 bases fit TRBD2. J gave up 4 bases and V 0 bases, and 10 bases lay outside the gene matches. Per germline, CDR1 LNHNV and CDR2 YYDKDF (reference sequence). The CDR3 is 19 residues long. Here the CDR3 reads CATSRDRVAGGPSTGELFF. The CDR3 DNA reads TGTGCCACCAGCAGAGATAGGGTAGCGGGAGGGCCCTCCACCGGGGAGCTGTTTTTT.

This chain uses TRBV7-6 with TRBJ2-3; TRBD2 matches at 12 bases. CDR1 is SGHVS, CDR2 FNYEAQ, per germline. Germline trimming cut 4 bases from V and 6 bases from J; bases unmatched to any gene: 11. CDR3 length equals 17 residues. This CDR3 reads CASSSWTSGKGRDTQYF. The CDR3 DNA follows: TGTGCCAGCAGCTCCTGGACTAGCGGGAAAGGAAGGGATACGCAGTATTTT.

The V gene is TRBV19, the J gene TRBJ1-2, with TRBD1 as a possible D gene (5 bases). CDR3 size: 12 residues. Trimming took 9 bases from V and 4 from J, leaving 12 bases between them. In germline, CDR1 is LNHDA, CDR2 SQIVND (reference sequence). This CDR3 reads CARSRVAYGYTF. The DNA of the CDR3 is TGTGCCAGGAGCAGGGTGGCCTATGGCTACACCTTC.

This clone was detected only once. This rearrangement joins TRBV19 to TRBJ1-5; 9 nucleotides agree with TRBD1. Germline V gene sequence: CDR1 LNHDA, CDR2 SQIVND (reference sequence). This CDR3 contains 14 residues. V was clipped by 4 bases and J by 5 bases; unmatched bases: 3. CDR3 nucleotides: TGTGCCAGTAGTAGGGACAGGGTGGATCAGCCCCAGCATTTT. It translates to CASSRDRVDQPQHF.

The rearrangement joins TRBV11-2 to TRBJ2-7; 9 bases agree with TRBD2. The length of the CDR3 is 15 residues. The junction had 10 bases not matched to a gene; V was cut back by 6 bases and J by 4 bases. The germline CDR1 and CDR2 sequences are SGHAT and FQNNGV. The CDR3 sequence: CASRALAGGWYEQYF. CDR3 in DNA: TGTGCCAGCAGGGCCCTCGCGGGGGGGTGGTACGAGCAGTACTTC. Looking up the rest from reference TRBV11-2 and TRBJ2-7 gives the full variable domain: EAGVAQSPRYKIIEKRQSVAFWCNPISGHATLYWYQQILGQGPKLLIQFQNNGVVDDSQLPKDRFSAERLKGVDSTLKIQPAKLEDSAVYLCASRALAGGWYEQYFGPGTRLTVT.

This clone was detected ten times or more. The chain recombines TRBV27 with TRBJ1-3; D is uncertain. The CDR3 consists of 14 residues. V gave up 5 bases and J gave up 4 bases, with 12 bases separating them. CDR1 MNHEY and CDR2 SMNVEV come from the germline V gene (reference sequence). CDR3 protein: CASSPVRSGNTIYF. DNA of the CDR3: TGTGCCAGCAGTCCGGTCCGGTCCGGAAACACCATATATTTT.

The chain uses TRBV28 and TRBJ1-1, with 10 bases identical to TRBD1. Trimming at V came to 5 bases and at J to 4 bases, leaving 10 bases not matched to a gene. Germline CDR1 MDHEN, CDR2 SYDVKM. The CDR3 consists of 16 residues. The CDR3 loop reads CASSPFSGQGFTEAFF. Here the CDR3 DNA reads TGTGCCAGCAGTCCTTTCTCGGGACAGGGGTTCACTGAAGCTTTCTTT.

The chain joins TRBV28 to TRBJ2-3, with a tentative D call TRBD1 (6 bases). Germline V CDR1 and CDR2: MDHEN, SYDVKM. V was trimmed by 1 base and J by 3 bases, leaving 11 bases between them. The CDR3 consists of 15 residues. Written as DNA, the CDR3 is TGTGCCAGCAGTTTATCCGGGCAGGGGACAGATACGCAGTATTTT. This translates into CASSLSGQGTDTQYF.

To note about this clone: Other DNA sequences within the sample encode an identical CDR3. The V and J genes are TRBV30 and TRBJ1-2; tentative D call: TRBD1 (5 bases). Germline CDR1 and CDR2: GTSNPN and SVGIG (reference sequence). This CDR3 has 11 amino acids. V was clipped by 3 bases and J by 4 bases, with 6 bases between them. The CDR3 DNA is TGTGCCTGGAGCGGGGGCTATGGCTACACCTTC. This gives the protein CAWSGGYGYTF.

CDR3 nucleotide sequence: TGTGCCAGCAGCCAGGACAGGGGCACTGAAGCTTTCTTT. Translating it yields CASSQDRGTEAFF. The rearrangement joins TRBV7-3 to TRBJ1-1; 9 bases are shared with TRBD1. Germline V gene lookup returns CDR1 SGHTA and CDR2 FQGTGA. The CDR3 totals 13 residues. Losses at the gene ends were 5 bases for V and 4 bases for J; bases not matched to a gene: 2.

The rearrangement links TRBV10-3 to TRBJ2-7; 8 nucleotides match TRBD1. This CDR3 has 15 residues. Germline CDR1 reads ENHRY; CDR2 reads SYGVKD. Trimming at V came to 2 bases and at J to 2 bases, leaving 5 bases not matched to a gene. CDR3 residues: CAISEGPGQAYEQYF. For the CDR3, the DNA is TGTGCCATCAGTGAGGGGCCGGGACAGGCCTACGAGCAGTACTTC.

The chain joins TRBV14 to TRBJ2-1, with D possibly being TRBD2 (6 bases). Trimming removed 1 base from V and 4 bases from J, with 11 bases in between. Per the germline V gene, CDR1 is SGHDN and CDR2 is FVKESK. The CDR3 extends over 15 amino acids. CDR3 nucleotide sequence: TGTGCCAGCAGCCAAGTCAGGGACTTATACAATGAGCAGTTCTTC. Translated, it gives CASSQVRDLYNEQFF.

J is TRBJ2-3 and V is TRBV18; 10 nucleotides match TRBD2. V shed 3 bases, J shed 0 bases, and the junction held 9 bases outside the gene matches. The CDR3 consists of 18 residues. CDR1 and CDR2 (germline): KGHSH, LQKENI. CDR3 region: CASSPVIAGGLSTDTQYF. In nucleotides, the CDR3 is TGTGCCAGCTCACCGGTAATAGCGGGAGGCCTTAGCACAGATACGCAGTATTTT.